The 5 T cell receptor beta chains listed next were all sequenced from one sample in a study of blood T cell repertoires in COVID-19. TCRdb's copy holds only in-frame clones and misses some; the assay was immunoSEQ multiplex PCR. This sample yields 55,000 or so clones, of which 87% are seen a single time; about 6.9% belongs to the top ten. Sequencing was carried out using peripheral blood. These receptors originate from a man between 60 and 75 years old with active or convalescent COVID-19.

CDR3 in DNA: TGTGCCAGCAGTTTAGGACTATCAGAGACCCAGTACTTC. As protein: CASSLGLSETQYF. The V gene is TRBV12-3 or TRBV12-4, the J gene TRBJ2-5, with TRBD2 as a possible D gene (5 bases). The CDR3 extends over 13 amino acids. Trimming removed 1 base at V and 4 bases at J, with 7 bases between.

V usage is TRBV5-1 and J usage is TRBJ2-1; D perhaps matches TRBD1 (6 bases). In germline, CDR1 is SGHRS, CDR2 YFSETQ. This CDR3 is built from 16 residues. Trimming left V 4 bases short and J 2 bases short, with 16 bases between. The CDR3 bases are TGCGCCAGCAGCCCCACTCCGGGGACAACCTACAATGAGCAGTTCTTC. As protein: CASSPTPGTTYNEQFF.

This chain joins TRBV2 and TRBJ1-5, with 7 nucleotides matching TRBD1. V trimming: 5 bases; J trimming: 3 bases; junction bases outside the gene matches: 4. CDR1 and CDR2 (germline): SNHLY, FYNNEI. The CDR3 has 14 residues. The CDR3 region has the DNA TGTGCCAGCAGTAGACAGGGTATCAATCAGCCCCAGCATTTT. It translates to CASSRQGINQPQHF.

This chain uses TRBV10-2 with TRBJ1-3; tentative D call: TRBD1 (6 bases). V gave up 0 bases and J gave up 4 bases, with 10 bases separating them. Germline V gene lookup returns CDR1 WSHSY and CDR2 SAAADI. CDR3 size: 15 residues. CDR3: CASSESRQVGNTIYF. Written as DNA, the CDR3 is TGCGCCAGCAGTGAGTCCCGACAGGTGGGAAACACCATATATTTT.

V gene TRBV5-1 combines with J gene TRBJ2-5; tentative D call: TRBD1 (6 bases). Per germline, CDR1 SGHRS and CDR2 YFSETQ. V gave up 4 bases and J gave up 2 bases, with 12 bases separating them. The CDR3 runs to 14 residues. The CDR3 bases are TGCGCCAGCAGCGGGGGACAAATACAAGAGACCCAGTACTTC. Its protein product is CASSGGQIQETQYF.